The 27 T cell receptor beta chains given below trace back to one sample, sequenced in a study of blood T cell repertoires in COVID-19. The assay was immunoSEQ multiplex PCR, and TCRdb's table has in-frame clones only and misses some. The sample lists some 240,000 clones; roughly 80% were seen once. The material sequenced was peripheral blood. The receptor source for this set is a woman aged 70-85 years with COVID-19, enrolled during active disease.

The CDR3 nucleotides read TGTGCCAGCAGTGAAACCACATATAGCAATCAGCCCCAGCATTTT. The encoded protein is CASSETTYSNQPQHF. The rearrangement uses TRBV2 and TRBJ1-5; D is unresolved. The germline gives CDR1 SNHLY, CDR2 FYNNEI. The CDR3 length is 15 residues. V gave up 2 bases and J gave up 0 bases, with 8 bases separating them. Variable domain in full (rest from reference TRBV2 and TRBJ1-5): EPEVTQTPSHQVTQMGQEVILRCVPISNHLYFYWYRQILGQKVEFLVSFYNNEISEKSEIFDDQFSVERPDGSNFTLKIRSTKLEDSAMYFCASSETTYSNQPQHFGDGTRLSIL.

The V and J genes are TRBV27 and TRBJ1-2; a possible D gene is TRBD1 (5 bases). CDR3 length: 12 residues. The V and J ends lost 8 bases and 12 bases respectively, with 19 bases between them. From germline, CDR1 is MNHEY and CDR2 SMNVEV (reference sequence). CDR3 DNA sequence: TGTGCCAGCGGGTTAGGGGCAAAAAGCAACACCTTC. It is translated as CASGLGAKSNTF.

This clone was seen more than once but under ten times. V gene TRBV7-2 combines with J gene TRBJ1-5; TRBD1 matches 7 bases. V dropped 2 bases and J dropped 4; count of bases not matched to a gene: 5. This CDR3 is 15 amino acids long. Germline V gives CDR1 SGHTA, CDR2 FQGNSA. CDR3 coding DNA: TGTGCCAGCAGCTTATCGTTGGACAGGAATCAGCCCCAGCATTTT. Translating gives CASSLSLDRNQPQHF.

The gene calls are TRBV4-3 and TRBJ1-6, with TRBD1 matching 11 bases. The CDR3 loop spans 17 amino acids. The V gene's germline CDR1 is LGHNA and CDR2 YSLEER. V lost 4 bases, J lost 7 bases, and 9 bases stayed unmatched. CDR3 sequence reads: CASSLSYWDRGNSPLHF. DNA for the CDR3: TGCGCCAGCAGCCTCTCATATTGGGACAGGGGGAATTCACCCCTCCACTTT.

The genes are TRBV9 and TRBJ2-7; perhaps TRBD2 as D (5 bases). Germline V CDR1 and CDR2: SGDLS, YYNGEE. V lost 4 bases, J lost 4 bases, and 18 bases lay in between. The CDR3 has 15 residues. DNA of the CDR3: TGTGCCAGCAGCTACAAAACTACCGGGATATACGAGCAGTACTTC. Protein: CASSYKTTGIYEQYF. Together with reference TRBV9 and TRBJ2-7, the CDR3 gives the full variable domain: DSGVTQTPKHLITATGQRVTLRCSPRSGDLSVYWYQQSLDQGLQFLIQYYNGEERAKGNILERFSAQQFPDLHSELNLSSLELGDSALYFCASSYKTTGIYEQYFGPGTRLTVT.

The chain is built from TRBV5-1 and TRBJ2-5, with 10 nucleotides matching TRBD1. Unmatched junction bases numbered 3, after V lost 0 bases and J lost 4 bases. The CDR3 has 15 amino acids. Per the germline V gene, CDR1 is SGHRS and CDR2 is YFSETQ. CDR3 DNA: TGCGCCAGCAGCTTGGGGACAGGGGGAGTAGAGACCCAGTACTTC. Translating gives CASSLGTGGVETQYF.

The CDR3 sequence is CASRSGGSYGYTF. DNA for the CDR3: TGTGCCAGCAGGTCAGGGGGTTCATATGGCTACACCTTC. This chain connects TRBV28 to TRBJ1-2; 7 bases map to TRBD1. Germline V lookup: CDR1 MDHEN, CDR2 SYDVKM. The CDR3 is 13 residues long. V gave up 6 bases and J gave up 5 bases; unmatched junction bases: 6.

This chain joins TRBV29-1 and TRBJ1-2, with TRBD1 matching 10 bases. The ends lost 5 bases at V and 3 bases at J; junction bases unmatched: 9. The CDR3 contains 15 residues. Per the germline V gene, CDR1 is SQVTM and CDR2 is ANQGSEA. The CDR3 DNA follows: TGCAGCGTTCTAACGCATGGACAGGGGGACTATGGCTACACCTTC. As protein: CSVLTHGQGDYGYTF.

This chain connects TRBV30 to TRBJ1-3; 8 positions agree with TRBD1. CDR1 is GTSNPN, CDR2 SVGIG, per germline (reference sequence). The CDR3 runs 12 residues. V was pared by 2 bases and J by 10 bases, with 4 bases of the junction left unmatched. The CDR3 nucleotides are TGTGCCTGGAGTACGACAGGGGAAACCATATATTTT. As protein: CAWSTTGETIYF.

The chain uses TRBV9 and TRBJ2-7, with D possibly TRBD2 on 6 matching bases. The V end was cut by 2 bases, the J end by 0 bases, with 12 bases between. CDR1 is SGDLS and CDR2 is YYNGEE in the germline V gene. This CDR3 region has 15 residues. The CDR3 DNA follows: TGTGCCAGCAGCGTGGCTAGCGCCAGCTCCTACGAGCAGTACTTC. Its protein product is CASSVASASSYEQYF.

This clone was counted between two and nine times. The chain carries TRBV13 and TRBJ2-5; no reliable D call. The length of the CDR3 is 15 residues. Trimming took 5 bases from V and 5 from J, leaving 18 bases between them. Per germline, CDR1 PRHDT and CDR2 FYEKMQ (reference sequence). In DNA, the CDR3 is TGTGCCAGCAGCCTTGGTTCCGGGTACGAGGAGACCCAGTACTTC. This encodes CASSLGSGYEETQYF.

The CDR3 is CASSEGQYTEAFF. In DNA form, the CDR3 reads TGTGCCAGCAGTGAGGGACAGTACACTGAAGCTTTCTTT. The rearrangement joins TRBV27 to TRBJ1-1, with 7 bases lining up with TRBD1. With V trimmed by 5 bases and J by 3 bases, 3 bases remained unmatched. This CDR3 spans 13 amino acids. Looked up from germline, CDR1 is MNHEY and CDR2 is SMNVEV (reference sequence).

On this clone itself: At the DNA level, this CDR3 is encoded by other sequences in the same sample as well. The CDR3 region is CASSLRGGYGYTF. CDR3 coding DNA: TGTGCCAGCAGTTTACGGGGGGGCTATGGCTACACCTTC. The gene calls are TRBV27 and TRBJ1-2; maybe TRBD1 (5 bases). The CDR3 sequence is 13 residues long. Germline loops: CDR1 MNHEY, CDR2 SMNVEV (reference sequence). Trimming left V 2 bases short and J 4 bases short, with 8 bases between.

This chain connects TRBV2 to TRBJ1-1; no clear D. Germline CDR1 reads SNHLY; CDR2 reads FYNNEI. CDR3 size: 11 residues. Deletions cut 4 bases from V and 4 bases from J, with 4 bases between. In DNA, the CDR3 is TGTGCCAGCAGTGCCCTCACTGAAGCTTTCTTT. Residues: CASSALTEAFF.

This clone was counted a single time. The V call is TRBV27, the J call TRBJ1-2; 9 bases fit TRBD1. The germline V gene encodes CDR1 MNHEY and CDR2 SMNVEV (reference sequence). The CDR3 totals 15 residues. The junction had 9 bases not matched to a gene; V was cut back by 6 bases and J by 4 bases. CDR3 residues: CASSLTGGVGYGYTF. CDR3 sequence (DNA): TGTGCCAGCAGCTTAACAGGGGGCGTTGGCTATGGCTACACCTTC.

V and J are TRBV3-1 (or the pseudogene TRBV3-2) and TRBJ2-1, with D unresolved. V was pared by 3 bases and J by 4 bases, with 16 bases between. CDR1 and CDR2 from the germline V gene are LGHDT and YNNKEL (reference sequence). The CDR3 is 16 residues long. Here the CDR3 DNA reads TGTGCCAGCAGCCAGAAGGCCGCCCGGAGTTACAATGAGCAGTTCTTC. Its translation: CASSQKAARSYNEQFF.

CDR3 sequence: CASSLGTGAYEQYF. The CDR3 DNA reads as TGCGCCAGCAGCTTGGGGACAGGCGCCTACGAGCAGTACTTC. The chain couples TRBV5-1 to TRBJ2-7; 7 bases match TRBD1. This CDR3 is built from 14 residues. Germline CDR1 is SGHRS and CDR2 is YFSETQ. V shed 0 bases, J shed 2 bases, and the junction held 2 bases outside the gene matches.

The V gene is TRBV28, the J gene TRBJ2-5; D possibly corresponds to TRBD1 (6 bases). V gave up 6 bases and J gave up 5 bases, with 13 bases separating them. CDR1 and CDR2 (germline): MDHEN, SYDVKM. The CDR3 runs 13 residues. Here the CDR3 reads CASRSRGSETQYF. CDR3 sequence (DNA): TGTGCCAGCAGGAGCAGGGGATCGGAGACCCAGTACTTC.

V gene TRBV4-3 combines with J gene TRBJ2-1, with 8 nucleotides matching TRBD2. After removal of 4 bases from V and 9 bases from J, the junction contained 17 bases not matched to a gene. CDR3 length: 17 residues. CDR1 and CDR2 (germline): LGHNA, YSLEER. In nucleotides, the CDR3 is TGCGCCAGCAGCCGAGTTCGTGTAGCGGGAAATCCGGGTGAGCAGTTCTTC. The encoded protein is CASSRVRVAGNPGEQFF.

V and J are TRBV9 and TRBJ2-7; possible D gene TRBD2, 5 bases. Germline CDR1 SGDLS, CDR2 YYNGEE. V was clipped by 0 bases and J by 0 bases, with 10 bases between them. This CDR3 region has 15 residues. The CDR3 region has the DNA TGTGCCAGCAGCGTAGCTGCGGGTACCTCCTACGAGCAGTACTTC. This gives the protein CASSVAAGTSYEQYF.

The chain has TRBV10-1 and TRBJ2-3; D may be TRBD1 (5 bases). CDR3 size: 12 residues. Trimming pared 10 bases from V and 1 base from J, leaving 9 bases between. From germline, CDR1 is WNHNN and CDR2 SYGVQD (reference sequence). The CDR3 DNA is TGCGCCACAGACAGCGGCACAGATACGCAGTATTTT. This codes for CATDSGTDTQYF.

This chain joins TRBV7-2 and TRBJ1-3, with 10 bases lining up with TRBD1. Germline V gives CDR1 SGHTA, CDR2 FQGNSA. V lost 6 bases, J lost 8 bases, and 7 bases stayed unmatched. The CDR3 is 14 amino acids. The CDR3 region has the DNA TGTGCCAGCAGGTTGGGACAGGGGATGGACACCATATATTTT. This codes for CASRLGQGMDTIYF. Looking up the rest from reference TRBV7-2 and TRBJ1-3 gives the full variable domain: GAGVSQSPSNKVTEKGKDVELRCDPISGHTALYWYRQSLGQGLEFLIYFQGNSAPDKSGLPSDRFSAERTGGSVSTLTIQRTQQEDSAVYLCASRLGQGMDTIYFGEGSWLTVV.

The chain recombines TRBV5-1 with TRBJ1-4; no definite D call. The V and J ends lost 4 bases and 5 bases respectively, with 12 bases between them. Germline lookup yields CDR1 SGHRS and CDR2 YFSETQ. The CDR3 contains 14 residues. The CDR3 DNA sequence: TGCGCCAGCAGCCCTGTAGAAATGAATGAAAAACTGTTTTTT. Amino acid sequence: CASSPVEMNEKLFF. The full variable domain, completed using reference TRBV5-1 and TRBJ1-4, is KAGVTQTPRYLIKTRGQQVTLSCSPISGHRSVSWYQQTPGQGLQFLFEYFSETQRNKGNFPGRFSGRQFSNSRSEMNVSTLELGDSALYLCASSPVEMNEKLFFGSGTQLSVL.

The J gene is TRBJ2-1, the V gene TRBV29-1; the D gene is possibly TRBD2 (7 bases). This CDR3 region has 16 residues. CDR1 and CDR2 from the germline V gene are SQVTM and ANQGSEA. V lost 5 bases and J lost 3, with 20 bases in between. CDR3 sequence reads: CSVFGGGGSYYNEQFF. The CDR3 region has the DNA TGCAGCGTTTTCGGAGGGGGGGGAAGTTACTACAATGAGCAGTTCTTC.

For the CDR3, the DNA is TGCGCCAGCAGCCAAGATGGCAGGACAGATACGCAGTATTTT. Amino acids: CASSQDGRTDTQYF. J is TRBJ2-3 and V is TRBV4-3; D gene uncertain. The CDR3 is made up of 14 amino acids. The germline V gene has CDR1 LGHNA and CDR2 YSLEER. Trimming took 0 bases from V and 3 from J, leaving 7 bases between them.

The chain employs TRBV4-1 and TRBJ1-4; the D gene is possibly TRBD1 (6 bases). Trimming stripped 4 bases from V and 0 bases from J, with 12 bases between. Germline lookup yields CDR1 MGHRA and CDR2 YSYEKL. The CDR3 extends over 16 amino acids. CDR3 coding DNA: TGCGCCAGCAGCCCTTCGACAGGCGCAACTAATGAAAAACTGTTTTTT. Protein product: CASSPSTGATNEKLFF.

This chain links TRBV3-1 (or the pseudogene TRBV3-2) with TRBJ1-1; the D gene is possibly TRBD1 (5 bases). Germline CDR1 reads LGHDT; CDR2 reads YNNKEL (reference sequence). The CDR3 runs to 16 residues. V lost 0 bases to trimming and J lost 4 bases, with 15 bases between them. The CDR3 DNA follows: TGTGCCAGCAGCCAAGAGAGTTTGGCGGGGGGCACTGAAGCTTTCTTT. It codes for CASSQESLAGGTEAFF.